This T cell receptor beta chain derives from a study of blood T cell repertoires in COVID-19. The ends lost 2 bases at V and 7 bases at J; junction bases unmatched: 1. Germline CDR1 and CDR2: MNHEY and SMNVEV (reference sequence). The CDR3 extends over 14 amino acids. This table comes from immunoSEQ multiplex PCR, and its TCRdb copy is limited to in-frame clones, with some not included. The sample contains 200,000 to 250,000 clones, 85% to 90% of which appear only once. The chain recombines TRBV27 with TRBJ2-1, with TRBD2 identical over 11 bases. Input material: PBMCs or T cells enriched from blood (not recorded which). The receptor was isolated from a woman in her forties or fifties with acute COVID-19. The CDR3 nucleotides are TGTGCCAGCAGTTTAACTAGCGGGAGAAATGAGCAGTTCTTC. It is translated as CASSLTSGRNEQFF.